This TCR beta chain derives from a study of T cell responses to AZD1222 COVID-19 vaccine (dated by TCRdb to the early 2020s). Notes on the research overall: Because spike-specific TCR depth and breadth did not differ between the two schedules, AZD1222 recipients who got a second dose at roughly 4 weeks were pooled with those who got a second dose at roughly 12 weeks. A total of 233 trial participants underwent TCR sequencing, of whom about 200 received two doses of AZD1222 and about 25 received two doses of the MenACWY control vaccine. Trial participants were enrolled by age into subgroups of 18-55, 56-69 and 70-plus years, and around 150, 28 and 57 TCR-sequenced participants, respectively, were included in these subgroups.

With respect to this clone: Its antigen is currently not known. No clone much larger than this one lies a single base away; base qualities are absent.

The CDR3 regions of human TCRbeta chains were analyzed by immunosequencing. The authors' pipeline ran thus. TCRs in the repertoires were compared against a reference library of SARS-CoV-2-specific TCRs that had been generated with the MIRA antigen-specificity platform. Breadth meant the fraction of unique TCRs that were SARS-CoV-2-associated, whereas depth meant the fraction of total T cells that were SARS-CoV-2-associated. Using the MIRA data, each spike-specific TCR was assigned both to the spike region to which the TCR was reactive and to a CD4 or CD8 class. Log10-transformed breadth and depth values were compared by one-way ANOVA with Sidak's multiple comparisons tests. As stored in TCRdb, this immuneACCESS dataset retains in-frame rearrangements with V and J assigned. A fraction of the clones does not appear; measured against another copy, unresolved V genes explain less than half of the discrepancy, and the remainder lacks a known reason. The V and J calls and clone size come from that table; D and trimming were worked out from the DNA. The sample yields about 110,000 clones; approximately 86% were counted once. The ten largest clones take up 3.5% to 5% of the sample.

On the study overall, not on this receptor specifically: Participants were mostly white British and included more females than males, and it was suggested by the authors that clonal diversity may have been underestimated. A significant rise in spike-specific TCR breadth and depth was observed after two AZD1222 doses relative to day 0 and relative to MenACWY recipients. Conclusions about previously exposed vaccinees are limited, since just 5 or 6 AZD1222 recipients were seropositive for SARS-CoV-2 at baseline. Reportedly, almost half of the unique spike-specific TCRs recognized epitopes lying outside the regions that are mutated in the B.1.351 and B.1.1.7 variants. Because no day 14 peak-response samples were available, repertoires were characterized only after the peak T cell response. The 56-69-year group was small, and its depth increase did not reach significance, likely because of low power. Vaccine-associated CD4 TCRs spanned the whole spike protein, with dominant responses in regions 160-218 and 743-854.

For CDR1 and CDR2, the germline V gene lists SGHAT and FQNNGV. The trim is 8 bases for V and 0 bases for J, with a gap of 14 bases between the germline ends. From cysteine to phenylalanine, the CDR3 is 15 amino acids long. Left in the record is the CDR3 DNA by itself, 45 bases read in frame from the first base. Explained via the paper, the time point label denotes: baseline before first vaccination. The vaccinee samples were drawn from two UK trials, COV001 and COV002, one of which was a single-blind randomized controlled phase 2/3 trial testing AZD1222 (ChAdOx1 nCoV-19) in healthy adults. For TCRbeta chain sequencing, PBMC samples were collected from trial participants at day 0 and at day 28 after the second dose.

Here the sequenced sample was peripheral blood, taken on day 0 of AZD1222 vaccination. This receptor was identified in an adult in good health. The V gene is TRBV11-2 and the J gene is TRBJ1-3; TRBD1 could be the D gene, as 5 bases match. The encoded CDR3 is CASSTPGTSGNTIYF. The DNA sequence reads TGTGCCAGCTCCACCCCCGGGACCTCTGGAAACACCATATATTTT.